This TCR beta chain came from a study of blood T cells in healthy people across ages. Points from the study as a whole: PBMCs left unsorted prevented a conclusive naive versus antigen-experienced comparison.

CDR3 size: 17 residues. Trimming cost V 0 bases and J 2 bases; bases outside gene matches: 7. Per the germline V gene, CDR1 is DFQATT and CDR2 is SNEGSKA (reference sequence). This clonotype was seen only a few times. Its cognate antigen is unknown. PCR was performed a second time for about 7 to 11 cycles using a sample-barcoded 5' primer and a J-beta primer mix. Sequencing of every sample gave 2.5 million or more CDR3-containing paired-end reads. Each CDR3 protein gets one entry after TCRdb re-called the 5' RACE reads with MiXCR. The table has 1,100,000 or so distinct CDR3 sequences, more than 35% seen once.

Input material: blood. This TCR was recovered from a woman in her sixties in good health. V is TRBV20-1 and J is TRBJ2-7; 13 bases line up with TRBD2. CDR3 in amino acids: CSARDSQTSGRTYEQYF. For the CDR3, the DNA is TGCAGTGCTAGAGATTCCCAGACTAGCGGGAGGACCTACGAGCAGTACTTC.